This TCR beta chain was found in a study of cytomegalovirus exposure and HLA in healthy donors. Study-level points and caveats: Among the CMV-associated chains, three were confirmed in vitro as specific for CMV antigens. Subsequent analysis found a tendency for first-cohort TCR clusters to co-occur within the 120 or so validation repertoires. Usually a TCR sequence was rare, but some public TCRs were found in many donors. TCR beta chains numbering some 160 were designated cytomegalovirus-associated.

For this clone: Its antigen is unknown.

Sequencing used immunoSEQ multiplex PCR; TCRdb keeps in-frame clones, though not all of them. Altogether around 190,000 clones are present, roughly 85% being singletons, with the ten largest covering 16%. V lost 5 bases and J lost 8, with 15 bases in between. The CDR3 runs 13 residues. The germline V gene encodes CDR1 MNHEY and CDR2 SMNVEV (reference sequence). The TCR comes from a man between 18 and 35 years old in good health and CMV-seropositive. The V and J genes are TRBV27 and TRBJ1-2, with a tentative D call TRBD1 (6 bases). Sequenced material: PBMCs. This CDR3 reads CASSLIQGNGYTF. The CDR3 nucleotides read TGTGCCAGCAGTCTTATCCAGGGGAACGGCTACACCTTC.